A single sample is the source of the 10 T cell receptor beta chains below, sequenced in a study of control samples from healthy donors and cancer patients. Assay used: immunoSEQ multiplex PCR; TCRdb lists only in-frame clones, some missing. The sample includes fewer than 100,000 clones, roughly 88% seen only once; the top ten take 5% to 7%. Sequenced input: blood. The receptors here all came from a woman between 45 and 60 years old in good health.

V gene TRBV24-1 combines with J gene TRBJ2-1; 9 nucleotides align to TRBD2. After removal of 1 base from V and 4 bases from J, the junction contained 4 bases not matched to a gene. This CDR3 spans 16 amino acids. Germline-derived CDR1 and CDR2 are KGHDR and SFDVKD. The CDR3 protein is CATSDFVAGDYNEQFF. For the CDR3, the DNA is TGTGCCACCAGTGATTTCGTAGCGGGGGATTACAATGAGCAGTTCTTC.

V gene TRBV4-1 combines with J gene TRBJ1-4; D unclear. The CDR3 sequence is 16 residues long. V was trimmed by 0 bases and J by 2 bases, leaving 10 bases between them. Germline CDR1 reads MGHRA; CDR2 reads YSYEKL. CDR3 sequence (DNA): TGCGCCAGCAGCCAAGATCCGGGATATACTAATGAAAAACTGTTTTTT. This gives the protein CASSQDPGYTNEKLFF.

With regard to this clone: Additional DNA sequences in this sample encode the identical CDR3. The chain combines TRBV19 with TRBJ1-3; D might be TRBD1 (5 bases). Trimming cost V 5 bases and J 1 base, with 6 bases left between them. The length of the CDR3 is 13 residues. Germline V gives CDR1 LNHDA, CDR2 SQIVND (reference sequence). CDR3 protein: CASSRGSGNTIYF. The DNA of the CDR3 is TGTGCCAGTAGTCGGGGGTCTGGAAACACCATATATTTT.

The DNA of the CDR3 is TGCGCCAGCAGTCGGGCAGGGCAAGCCAAAAACATTCAGTACTTC. This sequence encodes CASSRAGQAKNIQYF. V usage is TRBV23-1 and J usage is TRBJ2-4, with a tentative D call TRBD1 (5 bases). TRBV23-1 is flagged as an ORF with uncertain function. This CDR3 contains 15 residues. V was clipped by 4 bases and J by 0 bases, with 10 bases between them.

V and J are TRBV13 and TRBJ1-3; TRBD1 aligns across 9 bases. The ends lost 6 bases at V and 0 bases at J; junction bases unmatched: 6. From germline, CDR1 is PRHDT and CDR2 FYEKMQ (reference sequence). The CDR3 sequence is 16 residues long. Here the CDR3 reads CASRGQGTHSGNTIYF. The CDR3 DNA follows: TGTGCCAGCAGGGGACAGGGTACCCACTCTGGAAACACCATATATTTT.

The rearrangement uses TRBV7-9 and TRBJ2-7; D gene unclear. V was clipped by 3 bases and J by 6 bases, with 6 bases between them. This CDR3 has 11 amino acids. CDR1 and CDR2 from the germline V gene are SEHNR and FQNEAQ (reference sequence). This chain's CDR3 is CASSFAVEQYF. CDR3 nucleotides: TGTGCCAGCAGCTTTGCGGTCGAGCAGTACTTC.

The J gene is TRBJ2-1, the V gene TRBV6-5; no clear D. Deletions cut 0 bases from V and 4 bases from J, with 10 bases between. Germline V lookup: CDR1 MNHEY, CDR2 SVGAGI. The CDR3 loop spans 15 amino acids. The CDR3 DNA sequence: TGTGCCAGCAGTTACTCGAGGTTCGGATACAATGAGCAGTTCTTC. Translating it yields CASSYSRFGYNEQFF.

The gene calls are TRBV6-6 and TRBJ1-1; D gene unclear. CDR1 and CDR2 (germline): MNHNY, SVGAGI (reference sequence). Deletions cut 6 bases from V and 6 bases from J, with 11 bases between. CDR3 length: 12 residues. The CDR3 here is CASSRGPSEAFF. The CDR3 region has the DNA TGTGCCAGCAGCCGAGGTCCATCTGAAGCTTTCTTT.

On this clone itself: One end of the junction is discordant with germline, which a read error may explain. This chain connects TRBV7-2 to TRBJ2-5; 7 nucleotides line up with TRBD1. Germline V gene lookup returns CDR1 SGHTA and CDR2 FQGNSA. The CDR3 is 13 amino acids. The CDR3 DNA reads as TGTGCCAGCAGCCTAGCAGGGGGAGAGACCCAGTACTTC. Its translation is CASSLAGGETQYF.

This chain uses TRBV5-1 with TRBJ1-2; no firm D call. Trimming shortened V by 2 bases and J by 2 bases, and 16 bases separated the two germline ends. CDR3 length: 16 amino acids. CDR1 is SGHRS, CDR2 YFSETQ, per germline. The CDR3 protein is CASSLSFTARNYGYTF. The CDR3 nucleotides read TGCGCCAGCAGCTTATCATTTACAGCCAGAAACTATGGCTACACCTTC.